The entry that follows covers one T cell receptor beta chain sequence. Its antigen target is currently unknown. Base quality data are lacking; no much larger clone is found one base away. TCRbeta CDR3 regions were amplified from genomic DNA using the immunoSEQ Assay, a bias-controlled multiplex PCR. The source study handled its data this way. The number of nucleated cells in each sample was estimated from the amplification of reference gene primers within the assay. Sequence reads were collapsed and filtered to measure the absolute abundance of every unique TCRbeta CDR3 rearrangement. For each sample, productive Simpson clonality was calculated as the square root of Simpson's diversity index over productive rearrangements. Here the immuneACCESS table is served through TCRdb, limited to in-frame sequences with V and J called. Missing clones are a known gap in these copies; in checked studies unresolved V genes cover under half, and the rest lacks a known reason. Clonal size and the V and J genes are those of that table, whereas D and trimming came from the DNA. This sample lists more than 350,000 clones; 75% to 90% were detected once. The ten largest clones take up roughly 0.99% of the sample.

V sheds 3 bases and J sheds 8 bases, leaving 8 bases between their ends. Via the germline V gene, CDR1 is MDHEN and CDR2 SYDVKM. The CDR3 starts with the cysteine, ends with the phenylalanine, and has 13 residues. The CDR3 DNA has 39 bases and is translated from base 1. The data derive from a study of blood T cell repertoires in COVID-19 (dated by TCRdb to the early 2020s). Concerning the study at large: Samples from collaborators originated in the United States, Italy and Spain and spanned both the acute and convalescent phases of COVID-19. The prospective study material was composed of cDNA or gDNA derived from T cells, B-cell-depleted T cells, or PBMCs. The dataset comprised deeply sampled blood TCRbeta repertoires from subjects exposed to, actively infected with, or recovered from COVID-19. The repertoires were released in a freely available public database meant as a resource for research on the immune response to SARS-CoV-2. The samples were drawn from two sources: the first 160 participants of the ongoing ImmuneRACE study, and 1,254 subjects contributed by 6 global collaborators. The sample metadata nearly always contained a de-identified subject ID, COVID-19 status, age in years and sex. Where HLA class I and class II types were available, the types were taken from metadata supplied by the sample provider, not from assay-based typing. On the study overall, not on this receptor specifically: Clinical and demographic metadata were provided uncurated, with the amount varying by source and participant.

Participants in the prospective study were aged 18 to 89 years, lived in 24 United States geographic areas, and enrolled through a virtual design. Cohort assignment in the prospective study relied on participant-reported clinical history from a screening survey and a study questionnaire. Recovered participants in ImmuneRACE Cohort 3 were defined by two consecutive negative NP/OP PCR tests, clearance by a healthcare professional, or resolution of symptoms. In the prospective study, whole blood, serum and a nasopharyngeal or oropharyngeal swab were collected from each participant by mobile phlebotomists. Additional blood draws and questionnaires over an approximately 2-month period could optionally be provided by prospective study participants. Before DNA extraction, prospective study blood samples were shipped either frozen or at room temperature.

Sequencing was done on a sample of PBMCs or T cells enriched from blood (not recorded which). This TCR was recovered from a man between 18 and 29 years old who had recovered from COVID-19. The rearrangement combines TRBV28 with TRBJ1-6, with no confidently assigned D gene. The CDR3 is CASSFRVDSPLHF. The DNA is TGTGCCAGCAGTTTCCGGGTAGATTCACCCCTCCACTTT.